Presented here are 10 T cell receptor beta chains from one specimen sequenced in a study of shared clonotypes between healthy human individuals. Only in-frame clones appear in the TCRdb table, and some are missing; sequencing was by immunoSEQ multiplex PCR. The profile shows under 1,100,000 clones, more than 65% of them singletons. Sample: memory CD4+ T cells sorted from blood. The subset was: CD45RA-negative fraction. The receptors were gathered from a man aged 18 to 29 in good health.

The CDR3 protein is CASSHQLAGDYNEQFF. DNA for the CDR3: TGTGCCAGCAGCCACCAACTAGCGGGGGACTACAATGAGCAGTTCTTC. The chain combines TRBV4-2 with TRBJ2-1; 11 nucleotides align to TRBD2. The germline gives CDR1 LGHNA, CDR2 YNFKEQ. V shed 3 bases, J shed 3 bases, and the junction held 4 bases outside the gene matches. CDR3 length equals 16 residues.

A remark on this clone: The sample contains more than one DNA sequence encoding this CDR3. The gene calls are TRBV11-2 and TRBJ2-5, with 13 bases that match TRBD2. V lost 1 base and J lost 0; bases outside the gene matches: 2. Germline V gene data show CDR1 as SGHAT and CDR2 as FQNNGV. The CDR3 length is 17 residues. CDR3 sequence (DNA): TGTGCCAGCAGCTTAGTACTAGCGGGAGGGTACCAAGAGACCCAGTACTTC. It codes for CASSLVLAGGYQETQYF.

A remark on this clone: Since a much larger clone is just one base distant, this may be a read error. The sample carries other DNA sequences with the same CDR3. The rearrangement uses TRBV5-6 and TRBJ2-7; D remains unclear. The germline gives CDR1 SGHDT, CDR2 YYEEEE. This CDR3 has 13 amino acids. V gave up 0 bases and J gave up 1 base, with 5 bases separating them. CDR3 sequence reads: CASSLGRSYEQYF. The CDR3 DNA sequence: TGTGCCAGCAGCTTGGGGAGATCCTACGAGCAGTACTTC.

The V and J genes are TRBV7-2 and TRBJ2-1, with no clear D. Germline CDR1 reads SGHTA; CDR2 reads FQGNSA. V shed 4 bases and J shed 5 bases, with 9 bases lying between them. This CDR3 comprises 13 residues. CDR3 nucleotides: TGTGCCAGCAGCTCTTACAGAGACAATGAGCAGTTCTTC. This sequence encodes CASSSYRDNEQFF.

This chain uses TRBV10-1 with TRBJ2-2; D unresolved. V gave up 5 bases and J gave up 6 bases, with 7 bases separating them. This CDR3 is built from 12 residues. From germline, CDR1 is WNHNN and CDR2 SYGVQD (reference sequence). CDR3 protein: CASSYKAGELFF. In DNA form, the CDR3 reads TGCGCCAGCAGTTACAAAGCCGGGGAGCTGTTTTTT.

Of note for this clone: A read error may be the cause here, since a much bigger clone is one base away. This same CDR3 is encoded by further DNA sequences in the sample. The V gene is TRBV5-6, the J gene TRBJ1-1, with D unclear. Germline V gives CDR1 SGHDT, CDR2 YYEEEE. CDR3 size: 13 residues. V was shortened by 0 bases and J by 1 base, with 4 bases between the two germline ends. The CDR3 protein is CASSLGRNTEAFF. The CDR3 DNA sequence: TGTGCCAGCAGCTTGGGTAGGAACACTGAAGCTTTCTTT.

The chain uses TRBV2 and TRBJ2-1; 14 bases are shared with TRBD2. The germline V gene encodes CDR1 SNHLY and CDR2 FYNNEI. CDR3 length: 18 residues. The junction had 15 bases not matched to a gene; V was cut back by 6 bases and J by 8 bases. The CDR3 here is CASRDVLGTSGRIDEQFF. In DNA form, the CDR3 reads TGTGCCAGCAGGGATGTACTGGGGACTAGCGGGAGAATCGATGAGCAGTTCTTC.

This clone showed up many times. The chain combines TRBV10-2 with TRBJ2-2; D is possibly TRBD1 (5 bases). The V end lost 7 bases, the J end lost 6 bases, and 15 bases lay between the germline ends. CDR3 length equals 14 residues. CDR1 and CDR2 from the germline V gene are WSHSY and SAAADI. The CDR3 region has the DNA TGCGCCAGCAAAGACAGTCCCCTCGCCGGGGAGCTGTTTTTT. This sequence encodes CASKDSPLAGELFF.

The rearrangement links TRBV19 to TRBJ1-5, with D hard to call. Trimming left V 10 bases short and J 4 bases short, with 17 bases between. This CDR3 is 14 amino acids long. Germline V gene sequence: CDR1 LNHDA, CDR2 SQIVND (reference sequence). CDR3 nucleotides: TGTGCCACCAGTGGAAGGACGGTAAATCAGCCCCAGCATTTT. Amino acids: CATSGRTVNQPQHF.

The chain is built from TRBV6-5 and TRBJ1-1, with 8 nucleotides matching TRBD1. The CDR3 contains 16 residues. The J segment lost 1 base and the V segment lost 2 bases, leaving 6 bases of the junction unmatched. The germline V gene has CDR1 MNHEY and CDR2 SVGAGI. CDR3 DNA sequence: TGTGCCAGCAGTTACGGGACAGGTGTGACGAACACTGAAGCTTTCTTT. Translating it yields CASSYGTGVTNTEAFF.